This T cell receptor beta chain was profiled in a study of T cell changes during pregnancy in multiple sclerosis. This clone was recorded once. The repertoire was sequenced with immunoSEQ multiplex PCR; TCRdb's copy has only in-frame clones and lacks some. Of some 130,000 clones listed, 90% to 98% were seen once; the top ten hold 0.44%. This CDR3 has 16 residues. Germline V gene lookup returns CDR1 SQVTM and CDR2 ANQGSEA. V was clipped by 6 bases and J by 5 bases; unmatched bases: 14. V and J are TRBV29-1 and TRBJ2-1, with TRBD2 matching over 9 bases. This sample comprised peripheral blood, obtained after pregnancy. This TCR came from a female donor with multiple sclerosis, enrolled in a pregnancy study. CDR3 protein: CSVGYKLAGLNNEQFF. Here the CDR3 DNA reads TGCAGCGTCGGATACAAACTAGCGGGCTTAAACAATGAGCAGTTCTTC.